The 5 T cell receptor beta chains reported below all come from one sample, sequenced in a study of blood T cell repertoires in COVID-19. Method: immunoSEQ multiplex PCR; TCRdb's copy keeps in-frame clones and lacks some. The data show 380,000 or so clones, nearly 90% seen once. The material sequenced was PBMCs or T cells enriched from blood (not recorded which). Every receptor here comes from a woman aged 35 to 49 with acute COVID-19.

The genes are TRBV27 and TRBJ1-1; no clear D. This CDR3 spans 14 amino acids. Trimming stripped 2 bases from V and 5 bases from J, with 12 bases between. Germline lookup yields CDR1 MNHEY and CDR2 SMNVEV (reference sequence). CDR3 sequence: CASSLTAGGTEAFF. The CDR3, as DNA: TGTGCCAGCAGTTTAACAGCGGGAGGTACTGAAGCTTTCTTT.

The V and J genes are TRBV5-1 and TRBJ2-5, with 13 bases that match TRBD2. The germline V gene has CDR1 SGHRS and CDR2 YFSETQ. The ends lost 4 bases at V and 2 bases at J; junction bases unmatched: 11. CDR3 length: 18 amino acids. The CDR3 loop is CASSQGTSGAPGQETQYF. For the CDR3, the DNA is TGCGCCAGCAGCCAAGGGACTAGCGGGGCCCCGGGGCAAGAGACCCAGTACTTC.

The chain carries TRBV19 and TRBJ1-6; D possibly corresponds to TRBD1 (5 bases). The ends were cut back, 4 bases at V and 2 bases at J, with 9 bases in the middle. Germline values: CDR1 LNHDA, CDR2 SQIVND (reference sequence). The length of the CDR3 is 15 residues. CDR3 nucleotides: TGTGCCAGTAGTACAGGGAGGGCCTATAATTCACCCCTCCACTTT. Translating gives CASSTGRAYNSPLHF.

This clone was seen a handful of times. V is TRBV15 and J is TRBJ1-3; 7 positions match TRBD1. Germline CDR1 and CDR2: LNHNV and YYDKDF (reference sequence). The V gene end was trimmed by 8 bases and the J gene end by 0 bases; junction bases not matched to a gene: 7. This CDR3 contains 15 residues. The CDR3 protein is CATSSTGSSGNTIYF. The CDR3, as DNA: TGTGCCACCTCCTCGACAGGGTCCTCTGGAAACACCATATATTTT.

This chain connects TRBV5-4 to TRBJ2-1; 7 nucleotides align to TRBD2. The CDR3 consists of 16 residues. Looked up from germline, CDR1 is SGHNT and CDR2 is YYREEE (reference sequence). V lost 4 bases, J lost 6 bases, and 13 bases stayed unmatched. CDR3 amino acids: CASSPNAGLGLNEQFF. CDR3 sequence (DNA): TGTGCCAGCAGCCCGAACGCCGGACTAGGACTCAATGAGCAGTTCTTC. The entire variable domain, with the rest obtained from reference TRBV5-4 and TRBJ2-1, is as follows: ETGVTQSPTHLIKTRGQQVTLRCSSQSGHNTVSWYQQALGQGPQFIFQYYREEENGRGNFPPRFSGLQFPNYSSELNVNALELDDSALYLCASSPNAGLGLNEQFFGPGTRLTVL.